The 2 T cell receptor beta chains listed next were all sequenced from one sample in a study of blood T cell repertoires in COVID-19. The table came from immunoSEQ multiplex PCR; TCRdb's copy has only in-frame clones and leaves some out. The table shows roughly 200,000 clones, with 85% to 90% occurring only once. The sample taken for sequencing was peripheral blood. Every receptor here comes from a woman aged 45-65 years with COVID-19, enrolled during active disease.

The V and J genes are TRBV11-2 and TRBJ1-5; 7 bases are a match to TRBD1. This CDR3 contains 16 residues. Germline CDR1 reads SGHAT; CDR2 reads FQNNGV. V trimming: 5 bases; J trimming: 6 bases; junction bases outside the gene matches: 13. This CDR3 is CASSPPRQGGSQPQHF. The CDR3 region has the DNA TGTGCCAGCAGCCCACCACGACAGGGTGGAAGTCAGCCCCAGCATTTT. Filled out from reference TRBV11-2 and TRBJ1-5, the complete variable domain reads EAGVAQSPRYKIIEKRQSVAFWCNPISGHATLYWYQQILGQGPKLLIQFQNNGVVDDSQLPKDRFSAERLKGVDSTLKIQPAKLEDSAVYLCASSPPRQGGSQPQHFGDGTRLSIL.

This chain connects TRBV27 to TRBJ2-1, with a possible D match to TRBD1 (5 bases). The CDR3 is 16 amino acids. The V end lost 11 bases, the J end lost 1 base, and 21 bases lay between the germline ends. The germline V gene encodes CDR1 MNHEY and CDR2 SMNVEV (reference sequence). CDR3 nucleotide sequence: TGTGCCTGCGGTGAAGGGGCAAAACTTTCCTACAATGAGCAGTTCTTC. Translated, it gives CACGEGAKLSYNEQFF.